In this sample, the clone carrying this T cell receptor beta chain turned up once. Its antigen is currently unknown. These data originate in a study of shared clonotypes between healthy human individuals. The wider study: Plates per donor: three CD4 naive, three CD4 memory, two CD8 naive, one CD8 memory.

Naive CD8 cells, CD45RO-negative and positively selected for CCR7, excluded terminally differentiated effector memory CD45RA+ cells. All the donors were Caucasian adults who lived in Nashville, Tennessee. Produced via immunoSEQ multiplex PCR; TCRdb's table is partial and in-frame only. The sample has some 1,900,000 clones, about 95% seen once. Broader study findings: Owing to a small donor count, the genetic and exposure-history diversity represented was limited.

The V and J ends lost 3 bases and 0 bases, in that order; junction bases with no gene match: 4. The germline V gene has CDR1 MNHEY and CDR2 SMNVEV (reference sequence). The CDR3 runs to 15 residues. The chain links TRBV27 to TRBJ1-2, with 7 bases lining up with TRBD1. The sequencing sample was made of naive CD8+ T cells sorted from blood. This clonotype was sampled from a man between 18 and 29 years old in good health. In DNA, the CDR3 is TGTGCCAGCAGTTTGACAGGGTTCGCTAACTATGGCTACACCTTC. Its translation is CASSLTGFANYGYTF.